This T cell receptor beta chain appears in the sequencing data of a study of T cell responses to AZD1222 COVID-19 vaccine. The CDR3 extends over 17 amino acids. Germline CDR1 is SGDLS and CDR2 is YYNGEE. J was trimmed by 4 bases and V by 4 bases; bases with no gene match: 8. Overall study results and limits: There were mostly white British donors and more females than males, and clonal diversity was possibly underestimated. Researchers report vaccine-associated CD4 TCRs spanning spike, with dominance at 160-218 and 743-854.

Repertoires were generated with immunoSEQ multiplex PCR, while TCRdb's copy carries only in-frame clones and drops some. The data show approximately 100,000 clones, roughly nine tenths seen once. Pooled together were second doses at about 4 or about 12 weeks. Concerning this clone itself: The target antigen is unknown.

V gene TRBV9 combines with J gene TRBJ2-1; 13 bases agree with TRBD2. The clonotype was recovered from an adult who received the AZD1222 COVID-19 vaccine. This sample comprised peripheral blood, obtained 28 days after the second AZD1222 dose. The CDR3 loop is CASSPPGTSGAYNEQFF. As DNA, the CDR3 is TGTGCCAGCAGCCCCCCCGGGACTAGCGGGGCTTACAATGAGCAGTTCTTC.